These 14 T cell receptor beta chains were all obtained from the same sample, sequenced in a study of response to subunit inactivated influenza vaccine. TCRdb used MiXCR to reprocess the RT-PCR reads, holding one entry per CDR3 protein. The sample lists about 500,000 distinct CDR3 sequences, 16% occurring once. The sequenced sample was CD4+ T cells sorted from PBMCs, obtained 23 to 25 months after vaccination. The receptors come from a man between 50 and 69 years old who received an inactivated influenza vaccine.

This clonotype appeared a few times. This sequence joins TRBV5-1 and TRBJ2-3; 8 bases fit TRBD1. The length of the CDR3 is 16 residues. Germline CDR1 is SGHRS and CDR2 is YFSETQ. Trimming took 0 bases from V and 0 from J; bases not matched to a gene: 3. Here the CDR3 reads CASSLGGTGSTDTQYF. In nucleotides, the CDR3 is TGCGCCAGCAGCTTGGGGGGGACAGGAAGCACAGATACGCAGTATTTT.

This clonotype has more than one count but fewer than ten. The chain has TRBV7-9 and TRBJ2-2, with D unresolved. Trimming cost V 1 base and J 4 bases, with 7 bases left between them. Germline CDR1 reads SEHNR; CDR2 reads FQNEAQ (reference sequence). The CDR3 length is 14 residues. This chain's CDR3 is CASSLGWITGELFF. The CDR3 region has the DNA TGTGCCAGCAGCTTAGGGTGGATCACCGGGGAGCTGTTTTTT.

V gene TRBV5-1 combines with J gene TRBJ1-1; D possibly corresponds to TRBD1 (5 bases). CDR3 length: 15 residues. From germline, CDR1 is SGHRS and CDR2 YFSETQ. V lost 2 bases and J lost 1, with 12 bases in between. The CDR3 nucleotides read TGCGCCAGCAGCTTATCAGGGCAACGGAACACTGAAGCTTTCTTT. Encoded protein: CASSLSGQRNTEAFF. Drawing the rest from reference TRBV5-1 and TRBJ1-1, the complete variable domain is KAGVTQTPRYLIKTRGQQVTLSCSPISGHRSVSWYQQTPGQGLQFLFEYFSETQRNKGNFPGRFSGRQFSNSRSEMNVSTLELGDSALYLCASSLSGQRNTEAFFGQGTRLTVV.

This clonotype was recorded many times. The rearrangement links TRBV3-1 to TRBJ1-6; TRBD1 matches at 7 bases. The germline gives CDR1 LGHDT, CDR2 YNNKEL (reference sequence). The CDR3 runs 17 residues. V shed 3 bases and J 6 bases; nucleotides not matched to a gene: 11. The CDR3 here is CASSQSSARTGNSPLHF. CDR3 in DNA: TGTGCCAGCAGCCAGTCCTCCGCTAGGACAGGTAATTCACCCCTCCACTTT.

This clonotype was seen repeatedly, ten times or more. This sequence joins TRBV7-9 and TRBJ2-3, with D maybe TRBD2 (5 bases). The CDR3 length is 17 residues. CDR1 and CDR2 (germline): SEHNR, FQNEAQ (reference sequence). Between the trimmed V and J ends, which lost 5 bases and 0 bases, there was a span of 18 bases. DNA for the CDR3: TGTGCCAGCAGCCCGCGTGAACGGGAAAATAGCACAGATACGCAGTATTTT. It specifies CASSPRERENSTDTQYF.

This chain uses TRBV7-9 with TRBJ1-2; no firm D call. Germline-derived CDR1 and CDR2 are SEHNR and FQNEAQ (reference sequence). Trimming took 6 bases from V and 1 from J, leaving 12 bases between them. The CDR3 length is 14 residues. The CDR3: CASSIFVDNYGYTF. CDR3 nucleotides: TGTGCCAGCAGTATTTTCGTTGATAACTATGGCTACACCTTC.

The chain couples TRBV6-1 to TRBJ2-2; possibly TRBD1 or TRBD2 for D (5 bases each). Trimming removed 7 bases at V and 7 bases at J, with 16 bases between. Germline lookup yields CDR1 MNHNS and CDR2 SASEGT. There are 14 residues in the CDR3. The CDR3 bases are TGTGCCAGCACCGGGGTAGGGGTTGGCGGGGAGCTGTTTTTT. Protein: CASTGVGVGGELFF.

This clonotype was picked up many times. The J gene is TRBJ2-3, the V gene TRBV5-1; D remains unclear. The CDR3 contains 13 residues. Germline V gene lookup returns CDR1 SGHRS and CDR2 YFSETQ. V was cut by 3 bases and J by 6 bases, with 11 bases left in between. This chain's CDR3 is CASSSHLVDTQYF. The CDR3 DNA reads as TGCGCCAGCAGCTCCCACTTAGTCGATACGCAGTATTTT.

The V and J genes are TRBV6-2 or TRBV6-3 and TRBJ2-3; the D is unclear. V dropped 0 bases and J dropped 6 bases, with 10 bases sitting between them. CDR1 and CDR2 from the germline V gene are MNHEY and SVGEGT. The CDR3 consists of 14 residues. The CDR3 DNA reads TGTGCCAGCAGTTACTCGGACCTGCGGGATACGCAGTATTTT. This encodes CASSYSDLRDTQYF.

In nucleotides, the CDR3 is TGCGCCAGCAGCCAATCAATGGGCCTCTCCTACAATGAGCAGTTCTTC. Its translation: CASSQSMGLSYNEQFF. The genes are TRBV4-3 and TRBJ2-1; D is uncertain. The germline V gene has CDR1 LGHNA and CDR2 YSLEER. The CDR3 runs to 16 residues. V was shortened by 2 bases and J by 0 bases, with 11 bases between the two germline ends.

This clonotype was counted a few times. The J gene is TRBJ2-3, the V gene TRBV29-1; D may be TRBD1 (6 bases). Germline loops: CDR1 SQVTM, CDR2 ANQGSEA. The V gene lost 7 bases and the J gene lost 6 bases, with 20 bases spanning the gap. CDR3 size: 14 residues. The CDR3, as DNA: TGCAGCGGGACAGAAAACCGCTTGTCGGATACGCAGTATTTT. This sequence encodes CSGTENRLSDTQYF.

This clonotype was observed a few times. The CDR3 loop is CASGLGQGRETQYF. The CDR3 coding sequence is TGTGCTAGTGGTTTGGGACAGGGTCGGGAGACCCAGTACTTC. The gene calls are TRBV12-5 and TRBJ2-5; 7 nucleotides align to TRBD1. J gave up 5 bases and V 1 base, and 4 bases lay outside the gene matches. This CDR3 is built from 14 residues. The germline V gene has CDR1 LGHNT and CDR2 FRNRAP.

This clonotype was seen many times. The chain joins TRBV4-3 to TRBJ2-7; D may be TRBD2 (5 bases). The CDR3 is 14 residues long. The germline gives CDR1 LGHNA, CDR2 YSLEER. The V gene lost 0 bases and the J gene lost 4 bases, with 10 bases spanning the gap. In DNA form, the CDR3 reads TGCGCCAGCAGCCAAGATACCCAGCGGTACGAGCAGTACTTC. Protein sequence: CASSQDTQRYEQYF.

The chain links TRBV4-1 to TRBJ2-7, with 9 bases lining up with TRBD1. The CDR3 is 15 amino acids. The V and J ends lost 1 base and 4 bases, in that order; junction bases with no gene match: 5. Germline V gene data show CDR1 as MGHRA and CDR2 as YSYEKL. Here the CDR3 reads CASSQGGQGRYEQYF. CDR3 DNA: TGCGCCAGCAGCCAAGGGGGACAGGGTCGGTACGAGCAGTACTTC.